The text below deals with one T cell receptor beta chain. Original data processing: Nucleated cell counts were estimated from reference gene primer amplification. The table came from immunoSEQ multiplex PCR; TCRdb's copy has only in-frame clones and leaves some out. V, J and clone size derive from that table, while D and trimming were established from the DNA sequence. The sample yields about 140,000 clones, around nine tenths seen once. The CDR3 is 16 amino acids. The data were taken from a study of blood T cell repertoires in COVID-19. Study context: Italy, Spain and the United States were the sources of the convalescent and acute COVID-19 samples. PBMCs, B-cell-depleted T cells, or T cells provided the cDNA or gDNA that made up the material.

This clonotype was obtained from a human donor in a cohort sampled during active COVID-19. The chain uses TRBV21-1 and TRBJ1-6; TRBD1 reflects the table's D call only, with no check against the DNA. TRBV21-1 is assigned pseudogene status. The sequencing input was peripheral blood. CDR3 nucleotide sequence: TGTGCCAGCAGTAACAGACAGGGCTCGGGCAATTCACCCCTCCACTTT. Its translation: CASSNRQGSGNSPLHF.